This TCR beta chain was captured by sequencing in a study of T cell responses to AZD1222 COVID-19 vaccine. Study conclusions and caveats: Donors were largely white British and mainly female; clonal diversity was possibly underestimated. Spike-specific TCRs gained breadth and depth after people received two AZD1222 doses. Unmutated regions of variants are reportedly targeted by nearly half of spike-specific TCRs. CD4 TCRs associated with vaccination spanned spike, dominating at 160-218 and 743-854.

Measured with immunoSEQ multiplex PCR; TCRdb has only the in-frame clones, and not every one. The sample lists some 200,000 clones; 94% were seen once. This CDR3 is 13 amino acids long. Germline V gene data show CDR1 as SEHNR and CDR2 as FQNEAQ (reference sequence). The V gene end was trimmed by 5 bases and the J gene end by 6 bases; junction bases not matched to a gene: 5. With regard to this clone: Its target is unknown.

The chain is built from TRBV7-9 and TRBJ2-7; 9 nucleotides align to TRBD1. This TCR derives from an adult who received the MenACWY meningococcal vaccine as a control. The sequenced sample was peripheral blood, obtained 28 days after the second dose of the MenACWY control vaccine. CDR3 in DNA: TGTGCCAGCAGCCCAAGGACAGGGGCCGAGCAGTACTTC. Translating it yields CASSPRTGAEQYF.